This is a list of T cell receptor beta chains from one sample in a study of somatic mutations in cytotoxic T cells in rheumatoid arthritis. Repertoires were generated with immunoSEQ multiplex PCR, while TCRdb's copy carries only in-frame clones and drops some. The sample consists of 15,000 to 20,000 clones, 70% to 85% of them appearing once. The specimen was CD8+ T cells sorted from blood. All receptors derive from an adult with rheumatoid arthritis. Each CDR3 is given with its conserved first and last residue. The D gene is left open where the match is weak. The listing skips clone size in some rows; elsewhere it reads once, few, many or a size class.

size	V	J	D	DNA	CDR3
once	TRBV29-1	TRBJ2-7	.	TGCAGCGTTGAAGCAGGGGGGGGCTACGAGCAGTACTTC	CSVEAGGGYEQYF
.	TRBV4-2	TRBJ2-1	TRBD2	TGTGCCACAAGACGGGGGGTAGCGGGGGGGCCGAGTTACAATGAGCAGTTCTTC	CATRRGVAGGPSYNEQFF
.	TRBV2	TRBJ1-5	.	TGTGCCAGCAGAGAAGACGGGACCGCTCTACTCAGGTTATATCAGCCCCAGCATTTT	CASREDGTALLRLYQPQHF
.	TRBV10-2	TRBJ1-6	.	TGCGCCAGCAGCCCCACGGGGTTTGGAATTTCACCCCTCCACTTT	CASSPTGFGISPLHF
.	TRBV7-9	TRBJ1-1	.	TGTGCCAGCAGCTTATCCGGGGGAGTGAACACTGAAGCTTTCTTT	CASSLSGGVNTEAFF
.	TRBV19	TRBJ2-1	TRBD2	TGTGCCAGTAGTATAGTCCCGGGAGGGTTTAATGAGCAGTTCTTC	CASSIVPGGFNEQFF
.	TRBV7-6	TRBJ1-1	TRBD1	TGTGCCAGCAGCGCCCTGGACAGGATGAACACTGAAGCTTTCTTT	CASSALDRMNTEAFF
.	TRBV4-1	TRBJ2-5	TRBD1	TGCGCCAGCAGCTACACCGGGACAGGGATCGTCATCGATGGAGAGACCCAGTACTTC	CASSYTGTGIVIDGETQYF
.	TRBV19	TRBJ2-7	TRBD1	TGTGCCAGTAGTAAATCCGGGACAGGGACCTACGAGCAGTACTTC	CASSKSGTGTYEQYF
.	TRBV5-4	TRBJ2-3	TRBD2	TGTGCCAGCACCGGACTAGCGGGGGCCACAGATACGCAGTATTTT	CASTGLAGATDTQYF
.	TRBV10-2	TRBJ1-1	TRBD1	TGCGCCAGCAGTGAATTAACAGGGGGCCTGGACACTGAAGCTTTCTTT	CASSELTGGLDTEAFF
.	TRBV7-2	TRBJ2-7	TRBD1	TGTGCCAGCAGCTTAATCCAGGGACAGCGAGCCTACGAGCAGTACTTC	CASSLIQGQRAYEQYF
.	TRBV28	TRBJ1-2	TRBD1	TGTGCCAGCAGTCTCGACAGGGACGGCTACACCTTC	CASSLDRDGYTF
.	TRBV30	TRBJ2-1	.	TGTGCCTGGAGTATACCTCATGGACCGGGTCCAGATGAGCAGTTCTTC	CAWSIPHGPGPDEQFF
once	TRBV7-9	TRBJ1-5	.	TGTGCCAGCAGCGCCTCAGGGAATCAGCCCCAGCATTTT	CASSASGNQPQHF
.	TRBV7-9	TRBJ1-2	TRBD1	TGTGCCAGCAGCTCAGGCGGCCAGGGGGCACGGGGCTACACCTTC	CASSSGGQGARGYTF
.	TRBV5-1	TRBJ1-5	.	TGCGCCAGCAGCCAGAGCGGTCCGTGGAGCAATCAGCCCCAGCATTTT	CASSQSGPWSNQPQHF
.	TRBV29-1	TRBJ1-2	.	TGCAGCGTTGTGGGCCAGGGGATGGAGGGCTACACCTTC	CSVVGQGMEGYTF
.	TRBV4-1	TRBJ2-7	.	TGCGCCAGCAGCCCCCGGACGGCCGACTACGAGCAGTACTTC	CASSPRTADYEQYF
.	TRBV5-1	TRBJ2-2	.	TGCGCCAGCAGCTGGGGGGACGACGACACCGGGGAGCTGTTTTTT	CASSWGDDDTGELFF
.	TRBV29-1	TRBJ2-7	.	TGCAGCGTTGAGAGTATAGACCGCTACGAGCAGTACTTC	CSVESIDRYEQYF
.	TRBV5-6	TRBJ1-6	.	TGTGCCAGCAGCTTCCGAGGGTCCTATAATTCACCCCTCCACTTT	CASSFRGSYNSPLHF
.	TRBV10-3	TRBJ2-1	.	TGTGCCATCAGCGGGACAACCAACAATGAGCAGTTCTTC	CAISGTTNNEQFF
.	TRBV7-9	TRBJ2-5	.	TGTGCCAGCAATCGAGGGGCGGAGACCCAGTACTTC	CASNRGAETQYF
.	TRBV7-9	TRBJ2-7	.	TGTGCCAGCAGCATCGAGACCTACGAGCAGTACTTC	CASSIETYEQYF
.	TRBV4-1	TRBJ2-7	.	TGCGCCAGCAGCCAAGTAGGGGGTACTTTCAACGAGCAGTACTTC	CASSQVGGTFNEQYF
.	TRBV7-9	TRBJ2-1	.	TGTGCCAGCAGCTTACCAACTTCTATTGACACCTACAATGAGCAGTTCTTC	CASSLPTSIDTYNEQFF
.	TRBV28	TRBJ2-3	.	TGTGCCAGCAGTTTTGAGGGGACCACAGATACGCAGTATTTT	CASSFEGTTDTQYF
.	TRBV19	TRBJ2-1	.	TGTGCCAGTAGTCCCCCGGGGTTTGAGCAGTTCTTC	CASSPPGFEQFF
.	TRBV19	TRBJ2-7	.	TGTGCCAGTAGTATAGGAAGCGACCCCTACGAGCAGTACTTC	CASSIGSDPYEQYF
.	TRBV7-8	TRBJ2-7	TRBD1	TGTGCCAGCGGCGGACAGGAAACTTACGAGCAGTACTTC	CASGGQETYEQYF
.	TRBV15	TRBJ1-5	.	TGTGCCACCAGGACAGATTATAGCAATCAGCCCCAGCATTTT	CATRTDYSNQPQHF
.	TRBV27	TRBJ2-7	.	TGTGCCAGCAGCTTCGGGCCAAGGTACGAGCAGTACTTC	CASSFGPRYEQYF
.	TRBV15	TRBJ2-7	TRBD1	TGTGCCACCAGCAGCCGGGACAGGGTCCACGAGCAGTACTTC	CATSSRDRVHEQYF
.	TRBV25-1	TRBJ2-1	TRBD2	TGTGCCAGCAGTGAATTCTTCCGGACTAGCGGCAATGAGCAGTTCTTC	CASSEFFRTSGNEQFF
.	TRBV5-4	TRBJ2-3	.	TGTGCCAGCAGCCCCGGGCCCCGTCGAGCAGATACGCAGTATTTT	CASSPGPRRADTQYF
.	TRBV7-9	TRBJ2-7	.	TGTGCCAGCAGCTTATGGAGTGCCTACGAGCAGTACTTC	CASSLWSAYEQYF
.	TRBV18	TRBJ1-2	.	TGTGCCAGCTCACCGCCCCGTAACTATGGCTACACCTTC	CASSPPRNYGYTF
.	TRBV7-6	TRBJ1-3	.	TGTGCCAGCAGCTCCTCCTGGGGTGAGGGCTCTGGAAACACCATATATTTT	CASSSSWGEGSGNTIYF
.	TRBV28	TRBJ2-7	TRBD1	TGTGCCAGCAGTCCTACAGGGGCGGGCTACGAGCAGTACTTC	CASSPTGAGYEQYF
.	TRBV9	TRBJ2-7	.	TGTGCCAGCAGCTCCAACCGACTCAATGGCTTTTACGAGCAGTACTTC	CASSSNRLNGFYEQYF
.	TRBV27	TRBJ2-3	.	TGTGCCAGCAGTTTAATAGGGTCAGTAACAGATACGCAGTATTTT	CASSLIGSVTDTQYF
.	TRBV13	TRBJ1-3	.	TGTGCCAGCAGCGTGGGCGGAAACACCATATATTTT	CASSVGGNTIYF
.	TRBV10-1	TRBJ2-7	.	TGCGCCAGCAGTGACCCCGGGACCTACGAGCAGTACTTC	CASSDPGTYEQYF
.	TRBV4-1	TRBJ2-7	.	TGCGCCAGCAGCCCCCGACTCCTATACGAGCAGTACTTC	CASSPRLLYEQYF
once	TRBV7-9	TRBJ2-2	TRBD2	TGTGCCAGCAGCTCACCCCTAGCGGGGAAGAACACCGGGGAGCTGTTTTTT	CASSSPLAGKNTGELFF
.	TRBV27	TRBJ2-1	.	TGTGCCAGCAGTTTATTGGGGAGAGGCTACAATGAGCAGTTCTTC	CASSLLGRGYNEQFF
.	TRBV5-1	TRBJ1-1	.	TGCGCCAGCAAGAGAACAGGGACGAAGGACACTGAAGCTTTCTTT	CASKRTGTKDTEAFF
.	TRBV4-1	TRBJ1-5	TRBD1	TGCGCCAGCAGCCGCGAACAGGGGGGAGTTCAGCCCCAGCATTTT	CASSREQGGVQPQHF
.	TRBV5-5	TRBJ1-1	.	TGTGCCAGCAGCTTTTTTACGAACACTGAAGCTTTCTTT	CASSFFTNTEAFF
large	TRBV7-9	TRBJ2-2	.	TGTGCCAGCAGTACACCCACCGGGGAGCTGTTTTTT	CASSTPTGELFF
.	TRBV10-3	TRBJ1-3	.	TGTGCCACCTATCTCGGCTCTGGAAACACCATATATTTT	CATYLGSGNTIYF
.	TRBV6-5	TRBJ1-2	TRBD1	TGTGCCAGCAGTTTTACGGACAGGCGCGACTATGGCTACACCTTC	CASSFTDRRDYGYTF
.	TRBV14	TRBJ2-1	.	TGTGCCAGCAGCCACAGGGTGATCCCTAGCTCCTACAATGAGCAGTTCTTC	CASSHRVIPSSYNEQFF